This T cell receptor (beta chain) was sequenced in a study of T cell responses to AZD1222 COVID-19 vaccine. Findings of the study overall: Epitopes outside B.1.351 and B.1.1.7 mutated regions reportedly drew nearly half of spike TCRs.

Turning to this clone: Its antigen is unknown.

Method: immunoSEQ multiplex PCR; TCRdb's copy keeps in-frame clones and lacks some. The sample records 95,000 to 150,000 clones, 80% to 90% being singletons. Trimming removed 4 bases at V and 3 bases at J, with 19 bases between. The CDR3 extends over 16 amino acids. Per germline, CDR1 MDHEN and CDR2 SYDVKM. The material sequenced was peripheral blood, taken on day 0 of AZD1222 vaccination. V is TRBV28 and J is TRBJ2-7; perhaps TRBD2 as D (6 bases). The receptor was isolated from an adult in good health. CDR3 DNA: TGTGCCAGCAGTTACGCCGGGGAGGCGAGGGACTACGAGCAGTACTTC. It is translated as CASSYAGEARDYEQYF.